This is a list of T cell receptor beta chains from one sample in a study of T cell repertoires in cytomegalovirus infection. Using its own MiXCR run on the reads, TCRdb lists one record per CDR3 protein. The data show roughly 230,000 distinct CDR3 sequences, approximately 13% seen once. Material for sequencing was PBMCs. The receptors derive from a human donor in good health (CMV status not recorded). Some clones in this sample may be carry-over from other donors' samples. Both conserved end residues are part of each CDR3. The D gene is left open where the match is weak. Some rows mark clone size as missing; the rest say once, few, many or name a class of expanded clone.

clone_size	d_call	v_call	j_call	cdr3_aa	cdr3_nt
many	-	TRBV11-2	TRBJ2-2	CASSLTGPGELFF	TGTGCCAGCAGCTTAACAGGGCCCGGGGAGCTGTTTTTT
many	-	TRBV5-6	TRBJ2-4	CASSLLERFKNIQYF	TGTGCCAGCAGCTTGTTAGAACGATTCAAAAACATTCAGTACTTC
many	TRBD2	TRBV6-1	TRBJ2-3	CASRPRTSGIDTQYF	TGTGCCAGCAGACCCCGGACTAGCGGGATCGATACGCAGTATTTT
once	-	TRBV30	TRBJ1-1	CAWAQTRNTEAFF	TGTGCCTGGGCACAAACTAGGAACACTGAAGCTTTCTTT
many	-	TRBV7-2	TRBJ2-7	CASSLRFKDYEQYF	TGTGCCAGCAGCTTACGGTTCAAGGATTACGAGCAGTACTTC
many	-	TRBV7-2	TRBJ2-1	CASSSPERGGNEQFF	TGTGCCAGCAGCTCCCCCGAAAGGGGGGGCAATGAGCAGTTCTTC
-	-	TRBV18	TRBJ2-3	CASSPGVRTDTQYF	TGTGCCAGCTCACCAGGGGTACGCACAGATACGCAGTATTTT
few	-	TRBV24-1	TRBJ2-2	CATSDAWEVGELFF	TGTGCCACCAGTGATGCTTGGGAAGTCGGGGAGCTGTTTTTT
few	-	TRBV19	TRBJ1-1	CASSMSGRPNTEAFF	TGTGCCAGTTCTATGTCGGGGAGACCTAACACTGAAGCTTTCTTT
many	TRBD1	TRBV6-1	TRBJ2-7	CASSSTGGLYEQYF	TGTGCCAGCAGTTCGACAGGGGGCCTCTACGAGCAGTACTTC
many	-	TRBV2	TRBJ2-7	CASKDRSYEQYF	TGTGCCAGCAAGGACAGATCCTACGAGCAGTACTTC
-	-	TRBV2	TRBJ2-7	CASSLTGGASSYEQYF	TGTGCCAGCAGCCTAACAGGGGGGGCGAGCTCCTACGAGCAGTACTTC
many	TRBD1	TRBV7-8	TRBJ2-5	CASSAHGQGRQETQYF	TGTGCCAGCAGCGCACATGGACAGGGGAGGCAAGAGACCCAGTACTTC
few	TRBD1	TRBV5-1	TRBJ1-6	CASSLELTGVNSPLHF	TGCGCCAGCAGCTTGGAACTTACAGGGGTGAATTCACCCCTCCACTTT
-	TRBD2	TRBV29-1	TRBJ2-1	CSVLEVAGGEQFF	TGCAGCGTTTTAGAGGTAGCGGGGGGTGAGCAGTTCTTC
-	-	TRBV7-9	TRBJ2-7	CASSLAGPLQYF	TGTGCCAGCAGCTTAGCCGGGCCCTTGCAGTACTTC
many	TRBD1	TRBV7-8	TRBJ1-1	CASSSYGQGSAEAFF	TGTGCCAGCAGCTCCTACGGACAGGGGAGCGCTGAAGCTTTCTTT
-	-	TRBV2	TRBJ2-2	CASGAGENTGELFF	TGTGCCAGCGGGGCAGGGGAAAACACCGGGGAGCTGTTTTTT
many	TRBD2	TRBV19	TRBJ2-3	CASSGGERETQYF	TGTGCCAGTAGTGGGGGAGAGCGGGAGACGCAGTATTTT
-	TRBD2	TRBV20-1	TRBJ2-5	CSASGTSQETQYF	TGCAGTGCCTCGGGGACTAGCCAGGAGACCCAGTACTTC
many	TRBD1	TRBV20-1	TRBJ1-5	CSATDRGPNQPQHF	TGCAGTGCTACCGACAGGGGGCCTAATCAGCCCCAGCATTTT
-	TRBD2	TRBV7-3	TRBJ2-3	CASSLTRRGADTQYF	TGTGCCAGCAGCTTAACAAGGCGGGGGGCAGATACGCAGTATTTT
many	TRBD2	TRBV7-3	TRBJ2-5	CASSLTSSGLGLSETQYF	TGTGCCAGCAGCTTAACTTCCTCGGGACTAGGTTTGAGTGAGACCCAGTACTTC
few	-	TRBV18	TRBJ1-1	CASSPEQGNTEAFF	TGTGCCAGCTCCCCGGAACAGGGGAACACTGAAGCTTTCTTT
many	-	TRBV19	TRBJ1-1	CASSISGINTEAFF	TGTGCCAGTAGTATAAGCGGTATAAACACTGAAGCTTTCTTT
many	-	TRBV12-3/TRBV12-4	TRBJ2-7	CASSFQGTYEQYF	TGTGCCAGCAGTTTCCAGGGTACCTACGAGCAGTACTTC
many	-	TRBV28	TRBJ2-1	CASSVGRLGSYNEQFF	TGTGCCAGCAGTGTGGGCCGGTTAGGATCCTACAATGAGCAGTTCTTC
-	TRBD1	TRBV20-1	TRBJ1-4	CSAEPGQGSEKLFF	TGCAGTGCTGAACCGGGACAGGGGAGTGAAAAACTGTTTTTT
many	TRBD2	TRBV7-8	TRBJ2-7	CASSPSLAGTRLSEQYF	TGTGCCAGCAGCCCAAGCCTAGCCGGGACTAGATTATCGGAGCAGTACTTC
-	TRBD1	TRBV4-2	TRBJ2-3	CASSQAGGQEVNTQYF	TGTGCCAGCAGCCAAGCCGGGGGACAGGAGGTAAATACGCAGTATTTT
many	TRBD2	TRBV7-3	TRBJ2-7	CASSSLAGGNYEQYF	TGTGCCAGCAGCTCATTAGCGGGAGGAAACTACGAGCAGTACTTC
many	-	TRBV7-3	TRBJ2-1	CASSSRTGASYNEQFF	TGTGCCAGCAGCTCCCGGACCGGAGCCTCCTACAATGAGCAGTTCTTC
-	-	TRBV28	TRBJ1-4	CASSLSGAWANEKLFF	TGTGCCAGCAGTTTATCGGGGGCTTGGGCTAATGAAAAACTGTTTTTT
-	-	TRBV6-2/TRBV6-3	TRBJ2-2	CASSSRDMRSGELFF	TGTGCCAGCAGTTCCCGGGACATGAGGAGCGGGGAGCTGTTTTTT
few	TRBD1	TRBV28	TRBJ2-3	CASSLGTGVVTDTQYF	TGTGCCAGCAGTTTAGGGACAGGGGTTGTAACAGATACGCAGTATTTT
many	-	TRBV14	TRBJ1-6	CASSQQGSYNSPLHF	TGTGCCAGCAGCCAACAGGGCTCCTATAATTCACCCCTCCACTTT
few	TRBD2	TRBV6-6	TRBJ2-2	CASRLAGNSGELFF	TGTGCCAGCAGACTAGCGGGGAACTCCGGGGAGCTGTTTTTT
many	-	TRBV7-2	TRBJ2-5	CASSLDSGAREETQYF	TGTGCCAGCAGCTTAGATAGCGGAGCGAGGGAAGAGACCCAGTACTTC
many	TRBD2	TRBV5-5	TRBJ2-1	CASSLGTSGGSFNEQFF	TGTGCCAGCAGCTTGGGGACTAGCGGGGGGTCCTTCAATGAGCAGTTCTTC
few	-	TRBV2	TRBJ2-7	CASSEDAGSSYEQYF	TGTGCCAGCAGTGAAGACGCGGGGAGCTCCTACGAGCAGTACTTC
many	-	TRBV7-7	TRBJ2-2	CASSLVPPSDRGTGELFF	TGTGCCAGCAGCTTAGTTCCTCCTTCCGACCGGGGAACCGGGGAGCTGTTTTTT
few	-	TRBV19	TRBJ2-6	CASGFLGSGANVLTF	TGTGCCAGTGGCTTCTTAGGCTCTGGGGCCAACGTCCTGACTTTC
few	TRBD2	TRBV19	TRBJ2-2	CASSMGGEWTNTGELFF	TGTGCCAGTAGTATGGGAGGGGAGTGGACGAACACCGGGGAGCTGTTTTTT
few	-	TRBV25-1	TRBJ2-7	CASSRRFLSHGRYEQYF	TGTGCCAGCAGTCGCCGGTTCCTCTCCCATGGGAGGTACGAGCAGTACTTC
-	TRBD1	TRBV19	TRBJ2-5	CASSVQGSEETQYF	TGTGCCAGTAGTGTACAGGGGTCGGAAGAGACCCAGTACTTC
few	-	TRBV7-9	TRBJ1-5	CASSLGGADFNQPQHF	TGTGCCAGCAGCTTAGGCGGTGCAGACTTTAATCAGCCCCAGCATTTT
-	-	TRBV6-2/TRBV6-3	TRBJ2-7	CASRRTGTYEQYF	TGTGCCAGCAGGCGGACGGGAACCTACGAGCAGTACTTC
-	-	TRBV10-3	TRBJ2-4	CAISESAAKNIQYF	TGTGCCATCAGTGAGTCGGCGGCCAAAAACATTCAGTACTTC
-	TRBD1	TRBV9	TRBJ2-7	CASLRPGQGFVGHEQYF	TGTGCCAGCCTTCGTCCGGGACAGGGATTTGTCGGCCACGAGCAGTACTTC